These 18 T cell receptor beta chains were sequenced from one sample in a study of cytomegalovirus exposure and HLA in healthy donors. Some clones are missing from TCRdb's copy, which holds only in-frame ones; the method was immunoSEQ multiplex PCR. The table records 110,000 to 150,000 clones, approximately 90% of them present only once. Sequencing used PBMCs. All receptors come from a man between 18 and 29 years old in good health and CMV-seronegative.

The V call is TRBV11-1, the J call TRBJ2-1; D gene uncertain. The CDR3 extends over 15 amino acids. Trimming removed 8 bases from V and 0 bases from J, with 14 bases in between. Per germline, CDR1 SGHAT and CDR2 FQDESV (reference sequence). For the CDR3, the DNA is TGTGCCAGCTCCACTCACGTGAGCTCCTACAATGAGCAGTTCTTC. Amino acid sequence: CASSTHVSSYNEQFF.

This clone came up once. The CDR3 is CASSSGQGGEKLFF. CDR3 DNA: TGTGCCAGCAGCTCGGGACAGGGAGGTGAAAAACTGTTTTTT. The chain has TRBV7-9 and TRBJ1-4, with 9 bases lining up with TRBD1. CDR1 and CDR2 from the germline V gene are SEHNR and FQNEAQ (reference sequence). The CDR3 contains 14 residues. The trim removed 4 bases at V and 7 bases at J, leaving 4 bases unmatched.

The chain uses TRBV18 and TRBJ1-5; a weak D match, TRBD1 (5 bases). Between the trimmed V and J ends, which lost 2 bases and 6 bases, there was a span of 8 bases. Germline CDR1 reads KGHSH; CDR2 reads LQKENI. The CDR3 totals 13 residues. DNA for the CDR3: TGTGCCAGCTCACCAGGGGGAGGTCAGCCCCAGCATTTT. Protein sequence: CASSPGGGQPQHF.

The rearrangement uses TRBV6-5 and TRBJ2-5; 8 positions match TRBD2. There are 15 residues in the CDR3. V gave up 5 bases and J gave up 3 bases; unmatched junction bases: 8. Germline loops: CDR1 MNHEY, CDR2 SVGAGI. The CDR3: CASSASGTRKETQYF. CDR3 nucleotide sequence: TGTGCCAGCAGTGCCTCCGGGACTAGAAAAGAGACCCAGTACTTC.

The chain employs TRBV6-1 and TRBJ1-2; 7 nucleotides agree with TRBD1. This CDR3 spans 14 amino acids. Germline CDR1 MNHNS, CDR2 SASEGT. J gave up 2 bases and V 6 bases, and 6 bases lay outside the gene matches. The CDR3 nucleotides read TGTGCCAGCAGCAGAGAACAGGGGAACTATGGCTACACCTTC. As protein: CASSREQGNYGYTF.

As to this clone: Within the sample, other DNA sequences also encode this same CDR3. This sequence joins TRBV5-1 and TRBJ1-1; D ambiguous. CDR3 length: 14 residues. Germline CDR1 and CDR2: SGHRS and YFSETQ. Between the trimmed V and J ends, which lost 0 bases and 1 base, there was a span of 7 bases. CDR3 coding DNA: TGCGCCAGCAGCTTGGCCCCAGGGAACACTGAAGCTTTCTTT. Translating it yields CASSLAPGNTEAFF.

This CDR3 is CASGLVRTQGVGEAFF. The CDR3 DNA is TGTGCTAGTGGTTTGGTCCGAACACAGGGCGTTGGTGAAGCTTTCTTT. The chain couples TRBV12-5 to TRBJ1-1, with D possibly TRBD1 on 6 matching bases. V dropped 0 bases and J dropped 7 bases, with 18 bases sitting between them. CDR3 length: 16 residues. The germline CDR1 and CDR2 sequences are LGHNT and FRNRAP.

The chain links TRBV5-1 to TRBJ2-3, with D possibly being TRBD1 (5 bases). This CDR3 has 15 amino acids. V was trimmed by 0 bases and J by 0 bases, leaving 8 bases between them. Germline V gene data show CDR1 as SGHRS and CDR2 as YFSETQ. The CDR3 reads CASSLAGLSTDTQYF. The CDR3 nucleotides are TGCGCCAGCAGCTTGGCAGGGTTGAGCACAGATACGCAGTATTTT.

The rearrangement uses TRBV5-1 and TRBJ1-1, with 8 bases lining up with TRBD1. The CDR3 spans 13 residues. Trimming removed 4 bases from V and 6 bases from J; junction bases left unmatched: 5. Germline CDR1 is SGHRS and CDR2 is YFSETQ. CDR3 coding DNA: TGCGCCAGCAGCCCAGCACAGGGGGCTGAAGCTTTCTTT. This sequence encodes CASSPAQGAEAFF.

V gene TRBV9 combines with J gene TRBJ2-3; tentative D call: TRBD1 (5 bases). This CDR3 contains 17 residues. The V end lost 1 base, the J end lost 0 bases, and 15 bases lay between the germline ends. Germline V lookup: CDR1 SGDLS, CDR2 YYNGEE. The CDR3 DNA is TGTGCCAGCAGCGTACCTCAGGGTCGTCCTAGCACAGATACGCAGTATTTT. The encoded protein is CASSVPQGRPSTDTQYF. The whole variable domain, filled in from reference TRBV9 and TRBJ2-3, reads DSGVTQTPKHLITATGQRVTLRCSPRSGDLSVYWYQQSLDQGLQFLIQYYNGEERAKGNILERFSAQQFPDLHSELNLSSLELGDSALYFCASSVPQGRPSTDTQYFGPGTRLTVL.

The V gene is TRBV9, the J gene TRBJ2-1; no clear D gene. CDR1 and CDR2 from the germline V gene are SGDLS and YYNGEE. The germline V and J ends were trimmed by 2 bases and 0 bases, with 9 bases remaining between them. The CDR3 is 15 amino acids. The CDR3 region is CASSVSPSSYNEQFF. CDR3 nucleotide sequence: TGTGCCAGCAGCGTTAGTCCTAGCTCCTACAATGAGCAGTTCTTC.

CDR3 region: CASSLVRGLPDTQYF. The CDR3 nucleotides are TGTGCCAGCAGCTTGGTCAGGGGGCTCCCAGATACGCAGTATTTT. The V and J genes are TRBV5-6 and TRBJ2-3, with TRBD1 identical over 8 bases. The CDR3 length is 15 residues. Germline loops: CDR1 SGHDT, CDR2 YYEEEE. With 0 bases clipped from V and 4 bases from J, the junction kept 4 bases outside the gene matches. Complete variable domain (other parts from reference TRBV5-6 and TRBJ2-3): DAGVTQSPTHLIKTRGQQVTLRCSPKSGHDTVSWYQQALGQGPQFIFQYYEEEERQRGNFPDRFSGHQFPNYSSELNVNALLLGDSALYLCASSLVRGLPDTQYFGPGTRLTVL.

The V call is TRBV7-6, the J call TRBJ1-2; unclear D gene. From germline, CDR1 is SGHVS and CDR2 FNYEAQ. The V end was cut by 5 bases, the J end by 8 bases, with 15 bases between. The CDR3 has 13 residues. Here the CDR3 reads CASSKDEQYGYTF. CDR3 DNA: TGTGCCAGCAGCAAAGACGAACAGTACGGCTACACCTTC.

This clone was recorded a few times. CDR3 nucleotides: TGTGCCAGCAGCCAGGGTTCGGGCACTGAAGCTTTCTTT. This sequence encodes CASSQGSGTEAFF. The rearrangement joins TRBV14 to TRBJ1-1; unclear D gene. Germline V gene lookup returns CDR1 SGHDN and CDR2 FVKESK. Trimming cost V 3 bases and J 4 bases, with 9 bases left between them. The CDR3 is 13 amino acids.

The chain has TRBV5-1 and TRBJ2-2, with D perhaps matching TRBD2 (5 bases). Trimming stripped 2 bases from V and 0 bases from J, with 14 bases between. The length of the CDR3 is 17 residues. In germline, CDR1 is SGHRS, CDR2 YFSETQ. The CDR3 DNA follows: TGCGCCAGCAGCTTCGGGATTCGGAGTCCGAACACCGGGGAGCTGTTTTTT. Protein sequence: CASSFGIRSPNTGELFF. Filled out from reference TRBV5-1 and TRBJ2-2, the complete variable domain reads KAGVTQTPRYLIKTRGQQVTLSCSPISGHRSVSWYQQTPGQGLQFLFEYFSETQRNKGNFPGRFSGRQFSNSRSEMNVSTLELGDSALYLCASSFGIRSPNTGELFFGEGSRLTVL.

The chain joins TRBV6-4 to TRBJ2-1; TRBD2 aligns across 8 bases. Per the germline V gene, CDR1 is MRHNA and CDR2 is SNTAGT. Unmatched junction bases numbered 11, after V lost 7 bases and J lost 9 bases. The CDR3 consists of 14 residues. CDR3: CASKEQRESGEQFF. The CDR3 nucleotides read TGTGCCAGCAAGGAACAGCGGGAGTCCGGTGAGCAGTTCTTC.

This clone was detected a few times. The chain links TRBV25-1 to TRBJ2-7; TRBD1 matches at 10 bases. Germline CDR1 reads MGHDK; CDR2 reads SYGVNS. The CDR3 is 13 residues long. V shed 7 bases, J shed 3 bases, and the junction held 3 bases outside the gene matches. CDR3 amino acids: CASKGQGIYEQYF. The CDR3 DNA reads as TGTGCCAGCAAGGGACAGGGGATCTACGAGCAGTACTTC.

This rearrangement joins TRBV28 to TRBJ1-5; D is possibly TRBD1 (5 bases). CDR3 length: 14 residues. Germline CDR1 is MDHEN and CDR2 is SYDVKM. V was cut by 3 bases and J by 5 bases, with 11 bases left in between. CDR3 nucleotide sequence: TGTGCCAGCAGTTTTCTGGACACACATCAGCCCCAGCATTTT. Translation gives CASSFLDTHQPQHF.